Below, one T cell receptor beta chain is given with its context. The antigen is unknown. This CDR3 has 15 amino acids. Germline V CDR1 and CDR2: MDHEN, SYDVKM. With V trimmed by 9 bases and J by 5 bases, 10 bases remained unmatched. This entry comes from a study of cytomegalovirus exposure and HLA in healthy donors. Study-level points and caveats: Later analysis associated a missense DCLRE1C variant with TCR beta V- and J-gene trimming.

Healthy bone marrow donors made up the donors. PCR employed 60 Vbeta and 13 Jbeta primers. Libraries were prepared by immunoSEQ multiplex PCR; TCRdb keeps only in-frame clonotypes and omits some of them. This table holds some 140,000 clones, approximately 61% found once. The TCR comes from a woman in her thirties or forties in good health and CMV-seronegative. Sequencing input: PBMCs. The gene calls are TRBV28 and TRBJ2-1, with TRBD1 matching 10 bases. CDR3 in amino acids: CASSIPGQGNNEQFF. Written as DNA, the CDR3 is TGTGCCAGTTCAATACCGGGACAGGGGAACAATGAGCAGTTCTTC. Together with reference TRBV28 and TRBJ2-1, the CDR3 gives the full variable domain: DVKVTQSSRYLVKRTGEKVFLECVQDMDHENMFWYRQDPGLGLRLIYFSYDVKMKEKGDIPEGYSVSREKKERFSLILESASTNQTSMYLCASSIPGQGNNEQFFGPGTRLTVL.